Presented here are 8 T cell receptor beta chains from one specimen sequenced in a study of blood T cell repertoires in COVID-19. Sequencing used immunoSEQ multiplex PCR; TCRdb keeps in-frame clones, though not all of them. The sample includes more than 50,000 clones, approximately 87% of them seen just once. The sequenced sample consisted of peripheral blood. The source of these receptors is a human donor in a cohort sampled during active COVID-19.

This chain links TRBV5-4 with TRBJ1-3, with 7 bases lining up with TRBD1. V was clipped by 2 bases and J by 0 bases; unmatched bases: 5. The CDR3 is made up of 16 amino acids. CDR1 and CDR2 (germline): SGHNT, YYREEE (reference sequence). DNA of the CDR3: TGTGCCAGCAGCTTTGAAGGGGGCATCTCTGGAAACACCATATATTTT. Translated: CASSFEGGISGNTIYF.

Note on this clone: The same CDR3 is also encoded by other DNA sequences in this sample. The genes are TRBV9 and TRBJ2-7, with TRBD1 as a possible D gene (6 bases). The CDR3 has 14 residues. Germline V lookup: CDR1 SGDLS, CDR2 YYNGEE. V lost 2 bases and J lost 2, with 11 bases in between. As DNA, the CDR3 is TGTGCCAGCAGCGTTGCTGGGGGCACCTACGAGCAGTACTTC. Translated, it gives CASSVAGGTYEQYF.

V usage is TRBV7-8 and J usage is TRBJ2-1; 7 bases map to TRBD2. The CDR3 has 13 residues. Trimming took 1 base from V and 6 from J; bases not matched to a gene: 0. Germline CDR1 is SGHVS and CDR2 is FQNEAQ. CDR3 in amino acids: CASSLGGGNEQFF. The CDR3 DNA sequence: TGTGCCAGCAGCTTAGGGGGGGGCAATGAGCAGTTCTTC.

This rearrangement joins TRBV5-1 to TRBJ2-7; maybe TRBD1 (6 bases). The CDR3 is 15 residues long. The V gene's germline CDR1 is SGHRS and CDR2 YFSETQ. Trimming removed 0 bases at V and 4 bases at J, with 14 bases between. The CDR3 DNA reads as TGCGCCAGCAGCTTGGGAGGGGGTCTTCGATACGAGCAGTACTTC. It translates to CASSLGGGLRYEQYF.

The genes are TRBV28 and TRBJ1-4; D gene unclear. This CDR3 has 15 residues. Trimming left V 5 bases short and J 4 bases short, with 14 bases between. Looked up from germline, CDR1 is MDHEN and CDR2 is SYDVKM. In DNA form, the CDR3 reads TGTGCCAGCAGTATTCCCCGGGAAATTAATGAAAAACTGTTTTTT. This codes for CASSIPREINEKLFF. The entire variable domain, with the rest obtained from reference TRBV28 and TRBJ1-4, is as follows: DVKVTQSSRYLVKRTGEKVFLECVQDMDHENMFWYRQDPGLGLRLIYFSYDVKMKEKGDIPEGYSVSREKKERFSLILESASTNQTSMYLCASSIPREINEKLFFGSGTQLSVL.

The chain uses TRBV5-1 and TRBJ1-6; a possible D gene is TRBD1 (5 bases). The V gene's germline CDR1 is SGHRS and CDR2 YFSETQ. The V gene lost 4 bases and the J gene lost 9 bases, with 23 bases spanning the gap. This CDR3 comprises 17 residues. CDR3 nucleotide sequence: TGCGCCAGCAGCCCCCAAGGGGCAGGCTCGGTGGGTTCACCCCTCCACTTT. Amino acids: CASSPQGAGSVGSPLHF.

This clone showed up just once. The chain uses TRBV19 and TRBJ1-4; tentatively, D is TRBD1 (6 bases). The V gene's germline CDR1 is LNHDA and CDR2 SQIVND (reference sequence). This CDR3 is built from 14 residues. V dropped 5 bases and J dropped 1 base, with 8 bases sitting between them. The CDR3, as DNA: TGTGCCAGTAGTTTACAGGGAACTAATGAAAAACTGTTTTTT. It codes for CASSLQGTNEKLFF.

V usage is TRBV3-1 (or the pseudogene TRBV3-2) and J usage is TRBJ1-2; TRBD1 might be the D (5 bases). CDR3 length equals 16 residues. Per germline, CDR1 LGHDT and CDR2 YNNKEL (reference sequence). Trimming removed 3 bases at V and 6 bases at J, with 20 bases between. CDR3: CASSHPRGGVADGYTF. CDR3 nucleotide sequence: TGTGCCAGCAGCCACCCCCGGGGGGGGGTTGCGGATGGCTACACCTTC.